The 26 T cell receptor beta chains given below trace back to one sample, sequenced in a study of blood T cells in healthy people across ages. Next came a second PCR, run for about 7 to 12 cycles, which used a sample-barcoded 5' primer along with a J-beta primer mix. TCRdb passed the 5' RACE reads through MiXCR, listing each CDR3 protein once. The sample records about 1,400,000 distinct CDR3 sequences, around 55% being singletons. The source material was blood. Every receptor here comes from a man between 18 and 35 years old in good health.

This chain joins TRBV7-9 and TRBJ2-4, with 13 bases that match TRBD2. The better agreement between TRBJ2-7 and the DNA end casts doubt on the J call. The CDR3 has 16 residues. CDR1 is SEHNR, CDR2 FQNEAQ, per germline (reference sequence). Here the CDR3 reads CASSSGLAGLHYEQYF. DNA of the CDR3: TGTGCCAGCAGCTCGGGACTAGCGGGACTCCACTACGAGCAGTACTTC.

This clonotype was detected only once. This chain links TRBV2 with TRBJ2-3, with D perhaps matching TRBD1 (5 bases). This CDR3 has 18 amino acids. Germline lookup yields CDR1 SNHLY and CDR2 FYNNEI. Trimming shortened V by 3 bases and J by 1 base, and 20 bases separated the two germline ends. CDR3: CASSDWPDTEYGTDTQYF. The CDR3 bases are TGTGCCAGCAGTGATTGGCCGGACACAGAATATGGCACAGATACGCAGTATTTT.

This clonotype has more than one count but fewer than ten. This chain uses TRBV6-1 with TRBJ2-3; TRBD2 agrees at 8 bases. The J segment lost 7 bases and the V segment lost 8 bases, leaving 14 bases of the junction unmatched. Germline CDR1 reads MNHNS; CDR2 reads SASEGT. The CDR3 has 15 residues. CDR3 loop: CASRTGTSIQYTQYF. The CDR3 DNA follows: TGTGCCAGCCGGACCGGGACTAGTATTCAGTATACGCAGTATTTT.

CDR3 protein: CASSPREEAFF. The CDR3 region has the DNA TGTGCCAGCAGCCCCAGAGAAGAAGCTTTCTTT. The J gene is TRBJ1-1, the V gene TRBV6-1, with D hard to call. V was trimmed by 6 bases and J by 8 bases, leaving 10 bases between them. The germline V gene encodes CDR1 MNHNS and CDR2 SASEGT. The CDR3 is made up of 11 amino acids.

This clonotype was seen a handful of times. The V and J genes are TRBV7-9 and TRBJ1-5; the D is unclear. This CDR3 is built from 12 residues. Trimming pared 5 bases from V and 0 bases from J, leaving 2 bases between. CDR1 and CDR2 (germline): SEHNR, FQNEAQ (reference sequence). The CDR3 protein is CASSNSNQPQHF. Written as DNA, the CDR3 is TGTGCCAGCAGCAATAGCAATCAGCCCCAGCATTTT.

This clonotype occurred a few times. DNA for the CDR3: TGTGCCAGCACCTACAGGGACGGCTATGGCTACACCTTC. This gives the protein CASTYRDGYGYTF. This chain connects TRBV7-9 to TRBJ1-2, with a possible D match to TRBD1 (6 bases). Germline V gives CDR1 SEHNR, CDR2 FQNEAQ (reference sequence). This CDR3 is built from 13 residues. V shed 7 bases and J shed 4 bases, with 13 bases lying between them.

This rearrangement joins TRBV12-3 or TRBV12-4 to TRBJ1-5, with 10 bases that match TRBD1. The V and J ends lost 7 bases and 2 bases, in that order; junction bases with no gene match: 8. The CDR3 has 16 amino acids. The CDR3 bases are TGTGCCAGCATCGAAGGCGGGACAGGGGGCAATCAGCCCCAGCATTTT. This encodes CASIEGGTGGNQPQHF.

The J gene is TRBJ2-7, the V gene TRBV2; 9 nucleotides match TRBD2. The length of the CDR3 is 17 residues. From germline, CDR1 is SNHLY and CDR2 FYNNEI. The V and J ends lost 4 bases and 4 bases, in that order; junction bases with no gene match: 14. DNA of the CDR3: TGTGCCAGCAGTGCGCCCATTGGCGGGGGGGCTAGGTACGAGCAGTACTTC. It codes for CASSAPIGGGARYEQYF.

The chain combines TRBV4-1 with TRBJ1-5; 9 bases are shared with TRBD1. This CDR3 comprises 15 residues. Germline V gene sequence: CDR1 MGHRA, CDR2 YSYEKL. J was trimmed by 0 bases and V by 4 bases; bases with no gene match: 1. CDR3: CASSRQGDSNQPQHF. Here the CDR3 DNA reads TGCGCCAGCAGCCGACAGGGGGATAGCAATCAGCCCCAGCATTTT.

The chain combines TRBV18 with TRBJ2-7, with TRBD1 identical over 7 bases. The V gene end was trimmed by 5 bases and the J gene end by 0 bases; junction bases not matched to a gene: 4. CDR3 size: 14 residues. Germline V CDR1 and CDR2: KGHSH, LQKENI. This chain's CDR3 is CASSTQGYSYEQYF. CDR3 nucleotides: TGTGCCAGCTCAACACAGGGGTACTCCTACGAGCAGTACTTC.

This chain links TRBV7-2 with TRBJ2-6, with D unresolved. Germline CDR1 reads SGHTA; CDR2 reads FQGNSA. The CDR3 is 14 residues long. Trimming cost V 1 base and J 7 bases, with 8 bases left between them. The CDR3 DNA is TGTGCCAGCAGCTTAGGAAGAATAGCCAACGTCCTGACTTTC. Translated: CASSLGRIANVLTF. The complete variable domain, with remaining parts taken from reference TRBV7-2 and TRBJ2-6, reads GAGVSQSPSNKVTEKGKDVELRCDPISGHTALYWYRQSLGQGLEFLIYFQGNSAPDKSGLPSDRFSAERTGGSVSTLTIQRTQQEDSAVYLCASSLGRIANVLTFGAGSRLTVL.

Worth noting for this clonotype: A junction end diverges from the germline sequence, so it may reflect a read error. V and J are TRBV24-1 and TRBJ2-2; D might be TRBD2 (6 bases). CDR1 is KGHDR, CDR2 SFDVKD, per germline. This CDR3 is 13 amino acids long. Here the CDR3 DNA reads TGTGCCGCGGAGGGTACGAATACCGGGGAGCTGTTTTTT. This encodes CAAEGTNTGELFF.

The rearrangement links TRBV20-1 to TRBJ2-7; D not resolved. Germline V gene sequence: CDR1 DFQATT, CDR2 SNEGSKA (reference sequence). This CDR3 is 12 amino acids long. Deletions cut 6 bases from V and 2 bases from J, with 11 bases between. The CDR3, as DNA: TGCAGTGCGGTTGTACCCCCCTACGAGCAGTACTTC. Translated: CSAVVPPYEQYF.

V is TRBV5-1 and J is TRBJ2-5; D might be TRBD2 (7 bases). V was cut by 0 bases and J by 11 bases, with 20 bases left in between. The CDR3 is 15 amino acids. The germline CDR1 and CDR2 sequences are SGHRS and YFSETQ. The chain's CDR3 is CASSLEDTGGVEQYF. The CDR3 nucleotides are TGCGCCAGCAGCTTGGAGGATACGGGGGGCGTAGAGCAGTACTTC.

The chain is built from TRBV12-3 or TRBV12-4 and TRBJ2-1, with 10 bases identical to TRBD1. Germline trimming cut 7 bases from V and 7 bases from J; bases unmatched to any gene: 13. This CDR3 has 16 amino acids. CDR3 protein: CASIKTRDRGGNEQFF. The CDR3 DNA sequence: TGTGCCAGCATCAAAACCCGGGACAGGGGCGGGAATGAGCAGTTCTTC.

The V and J genes are TRBV9 and TRBJ2-4; 12 bases are shared with TRBD2. The CDR3 covers 15 residues. V lost 3 bases to trimming and J lost 11 bases; unmatched junction nucleotides: 9. Germline CDR1 is SGDLS and CDR2 is YYNGEE. CDR3 coding DNA: TGTGCCAGCAGCGAGCTAGCGGGGGGGTTTCAAGTTCAGTACTTC. Translated, it gives CASSELAGGFQVQYF.

The chain employs TRBV29-1 and TRBJ2-1; perhaps D is TRBD1 or TRBD2 (5 bases each). Trimming left V 0 bases short and J 13 bases short, with 25 bases between. The germline V gene has CDR1 SQVTM and CDR2 ANQGSEA. The CDR3 contains 16 residues. CDR3 DNA sequence: TGCAGCGTTGAAGATCTGGGAGTCGGGACCTGGGAGACCCAGTTCTTC. Encoded protein: CSVEDLGVGTWETQFF.

To note about this clonotype: Likely a read error: the CDR3 ends without its conserved phenylalanine or tryptophan. V gene TRBV15 combines with J gene TRBJ2-4, with 10 bases matching TRBD2. The J call is in doubt because the DNA end fits TRBJ2-5 better. CDR3 length equals 14 residues. The germline gives CDR1 LNHNV, CDR2 YYDKDF (reference sequence). The CDR3 sequence: CATRRLAGQETQYV. CDR3 bases: TGTGCCACCAGGAGACTAGCGGGTCAAGAGACCCAGTACGTC.

This sequence joins TRBV7-6 and TRBJ2-3; the D is unclear. V was clipped by 8 bases and J by 6 bases, with 15 bases between them. The CDR3 length is 13 residues. Germline assignment: CDR1 SGHVS and CDR2 FNYEAQ. CDR3 region: CASGRLTGDTQYF. The CDR3 DNA sequence: TGTGCCAGCGGACGGCTAACTGGGGATACGCAGTATTTT.

V gene TRBV10-3 combines with J gene TRBJ2-7; 10 bases map to TRBD2. Germline V gene data show CDR1 as ENHRY and CDR2 as SYGVKD. The CDR3 runs 16 residues. The ends lost 2 bases at V and 2 bases at J; junction bases unmatched: 6. Written as DNA, the CDR3 is TGTGCCATCAGTGAGACTAGGACTAGCGGTACCTACGAGCAGTACTTC. Its translation is CAISETRTSGTYEQYF.

The genes are TRBV7-9 and TRBJ2-5; perhaps TRBD2 as D (6 bases). In germline, CDR1 is SEHNR, CDR2 FQNEAQ (reference sequence). The CDR3 covers 12 residues. V lost 11 bases and J 3 bases, leaving 13 bases between the germline ends. CDR3 DNA: TGTGCCGGAGGGACGGATGAAGAGACCCAGTACTTC. Amino acid sequence: CAGGTDEETQYF.

There are a few counts of this clonotype. The chain carries TRBV10-3 and TRBJ2-3; perhaps TRBD2 as D (7 bases). The CDR3 is 15 amino acids. The V gene's germline CDR1 is ENHRY and CDR2 SYGVKD. V lost 3 bases and J 0 bases, leaving 10 bases between the germline ends. CDR3 protein: CAISDGGPSTDTQYF. Written as DNA, the CDR3 is TGTGCCATCAGTGACGGGGGGCCGAGCACAGATACGCAGTATTTT.

This chain links TRBV9 with TRBJ1-2; TRBD1 agrees at 7 bases. The V and J ends lost 0 bases and 4 bases, in that order; junction bases with no gene match: 15. Germline CDR1 and CDR2: SGDLS and YYNGEE. CDR3 length: 18 residues. As DNA, the CDR3 is TGTGCCAGCAGCGTAGGTCTGAGCCAGACAACAGGGGTCTATGGCTACACCTTC. Its translation: CASSVGLSQTTGVYGYTF.

The chain recombines TRBV25-1 with TRBJ2-3; D might be TRBD1 (6 bases). The CDR3 contains 14 residues. Germline V gene lookup returns CDR1 MGHDK and CDR2 SYGVNS. V lost 7 bases and J 10 bases, leaving 21 bases between the germline ends. CDR3 DNA: TGTGCCAGCATCGATGGGGGCTGGGGGAGTGCGCAGTATTTT. The encoded protein is CASIDGGWGSAQYF.

V gene TRBV27 combines with J gene TRBJ1-2; 7 nucleotides align to TRBD1. V trimming: 8 bases; J trimming: 6 bases; junction bases outside the gene matches: 15. The CDR3 spans 15 residues. CDR1 MNHEY and CDR2 SMNVEV come from the germline V gene (reference sequence). Here the CDR3 reads CASSIGVTGENGYTF. The CDR3 DNA follows: TGTGCCAGCTCCATTGGTGTTACAGGGGAAAATGGCTACACCTTC.

The chain couples TRBV25-1 to TRBJ1-6; no definite D call. The V gene lost 4 bases and the J gene lost 4 bases, with 11 bases spanning the gap. CDR1 and CDR2 (germline): MGHDK, SYGVNS. This CDR3 has 15 residues. The CDR3 reads CASSGPGPYNSPLHF. CDR3 DNA sequence: TGTGCCAGCAGTGGCCCCGGGCCTTATAATTCACCCCTCCACTTT.